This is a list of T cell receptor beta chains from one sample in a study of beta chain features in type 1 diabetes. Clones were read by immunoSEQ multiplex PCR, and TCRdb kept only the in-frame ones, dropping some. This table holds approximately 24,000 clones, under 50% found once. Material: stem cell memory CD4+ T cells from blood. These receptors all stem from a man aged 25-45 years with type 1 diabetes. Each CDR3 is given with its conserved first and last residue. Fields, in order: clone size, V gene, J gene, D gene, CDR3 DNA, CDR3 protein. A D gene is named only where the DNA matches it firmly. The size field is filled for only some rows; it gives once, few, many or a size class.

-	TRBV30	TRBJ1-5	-	TGTGCCTGGAGTGCCCAGGGCAATCAGCCCCAGCATTTT	CAWSAQGNQPQHF
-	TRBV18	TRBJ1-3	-	TGTGCCAGCTCACCAGAGTTATACTCCTCTGGAAACACCATATATTTT	CASSPELYSSGNTIYF
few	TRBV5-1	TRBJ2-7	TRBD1	TGCGCCAGCAGCCCTCGGACAGGGGTGGGCGAGCAGTACTTC	CASSPRTGVGEQYF
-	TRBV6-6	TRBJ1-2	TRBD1	TGTGCCAGCAGTTTAGACAGGGCTAACTATGGCTACACCTTC	CASSLDRANYGYTF
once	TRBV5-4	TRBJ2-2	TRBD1	TGTGCCAGCAGCTTCCAGACAGGGGAGGTCGGGGAGCTGTTTTTT	CASSFQTGEVGELFF
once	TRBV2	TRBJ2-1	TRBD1	TGTGCCAGCAGTGCAAGGACAGGGGGCTACAATGAGCAGTTCTTC	CASSARTGGYNEQFF
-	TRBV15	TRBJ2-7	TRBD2	TGTGCCACCAGCAGAGATCGGACTAGCGGGGCTTTCTCCTACGAGCAGTACTTC	CATSRDRTSGAFSYEQYF
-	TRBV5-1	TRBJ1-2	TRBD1	TGCGCCAGCAGCTTGTCAGGGGGGCACGTTGGCTACACCTTC	CASSLSGGHVGYTF
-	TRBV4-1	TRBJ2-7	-	TGCGCCAGCAGCCCAGGATTACGGGGGGCCGTCTACGAGCAGTACTTC	CASSPGLRGAVYEQYF
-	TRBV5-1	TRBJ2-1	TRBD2	TGCGCCAGCAGCTTGGGACTAGCGGGGGTTTCCTACAATGAGCAGTTCTTC	CASSLGLAGVSYNEQFF
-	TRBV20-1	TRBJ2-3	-	TGCAGTGGAGGGGGTGCGGATACGCAGTATTTT	CSGGGADTQYF
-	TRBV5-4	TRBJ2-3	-	TGTGCCAGCAGCTACGACAGACCCGCGGGGGATACGCAGTATTTT	CASSYDRPAGDTQYF
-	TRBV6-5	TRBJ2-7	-	TGTGCCAGCAGTTACTCGATGGCTAGCGCATCCCTCGAGCAGTACTTC	CASSYSMASASLEQYF
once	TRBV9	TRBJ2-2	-	TGTGCCAGCAGCGTAGAGGTTCGGCTAGCTCCCGGGGAGCTGTTTTTT	CASSVEVRLAPGELFF
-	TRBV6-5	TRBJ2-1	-	TGTGCCAGCAGGCGCAGCGGGCAAAACTACAATGAGCAGTTCTTC	CASRRSGQNYNEQFF
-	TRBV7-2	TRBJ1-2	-	TGTGCCAGCAGCACGCGGACAGTATCCCGCCAAAACTATGGCTACACCTTC	CASSTRTVSRQNYGYTF
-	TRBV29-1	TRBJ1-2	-	TGCAGCGTTGTCGACAGTGAGGATGGCTACACCTTC	CSVVDSEDGYTF
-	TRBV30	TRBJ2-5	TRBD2	TGTGCCTGGAGCCGACCGGGACTAGCGTACCAAGAGACCCAGTACTTC	CAWSRPGLAYQETQYF
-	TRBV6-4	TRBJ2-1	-	TGTGCCAGCAGTGACTCGAGCCGGGACTTACGCTCCTACAATGAGCAGTTCTTC	CASSDSSRDLRSYNEQFF
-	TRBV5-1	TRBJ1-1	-	TGCGCCAGCAGCTTGGCCGGGGGGAACACTGAAGCTTTCTTT	CASSLAGGNTEAFF
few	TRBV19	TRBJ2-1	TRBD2	TGTGCCAGTAGTATAGGCGGTAGCGGGATCAATGAGCAGTTCTTC	CASSIGGSGINEQFF
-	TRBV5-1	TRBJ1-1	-	TGCGCCAGCAGCTTGGACGGGGTGTGGCAGACGGAAGCTTTCTTT	CASSLDGVWQTEAFF
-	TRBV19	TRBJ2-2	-	TGTGCCAGTAGTAACTTAGTGGGACTGGGCACCGGGGAGCTGTTTTTT	CASSNLVGLGTGELFF
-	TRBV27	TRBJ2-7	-	TGTGCCAGCAGTTTAAAGGGGATCTACGAGCAGTACTTC	CASSLKGIYEQYF
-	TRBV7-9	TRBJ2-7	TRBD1	TGTGCCAGCAGAGCGTGGGACAGCGGTAGGGGGTACGAGCAGTACTTC	CASRAWDSGRGYEQYF
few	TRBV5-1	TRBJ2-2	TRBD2	TGCGCCAGCAGCTTCCACTTAGCGGGAGAAGGGAACACCGGGGAGCTGTTTTTT	CASSFHLAGEGNTGELFF
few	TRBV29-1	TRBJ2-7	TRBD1	TGCAGCGTTGAGACGGTCGGGACAGGCCTCTACGAGCAGTACTTC	CSVETVGTGLYEQYF
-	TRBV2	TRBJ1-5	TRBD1	TGTGCCAGCAGCGTGGACAGGGGGAATCAGCCCCAGCATTTT	CASSVDRGNQPQHF
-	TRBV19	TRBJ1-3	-	TGTGCCAGTAGTATGGCAGCCGGGACTTCTGGAAACACCATATATTTT	CASSMAAGTSGNTIYF
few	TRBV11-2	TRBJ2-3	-	TGTGCCAGCAGCCCGATCCCCGGGGGCACAGATACGCAGTATTTT	CASSPIPGGTDTQYF
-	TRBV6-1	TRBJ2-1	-	TGTGCCAGCAGTCCGAGCAATGAGCAGTTCTTC	CASSPSNEQFF
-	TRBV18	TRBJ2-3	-	TGTGCCAGCTCACCAACCCAGACAGATACGCAGTATTTT	CASSPTQTDTQYF
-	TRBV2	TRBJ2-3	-	TGTGCCAGCAGTGACCAGCGGGTTAGCACAGATACGCAGTATTTT	CASSDQRVSTDTQYF
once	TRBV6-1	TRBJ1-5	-	TGTGCCAGCAGTGAGTTGGAGGGGCTTCAGCCCCAGCATTTT	CASSELEGLQPQHF
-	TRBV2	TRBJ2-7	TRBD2	TGTGCCAGCACCACTAGCGGGCCCTCCTACGAGCAGTACTTC	CASTTSGPSYEQYF
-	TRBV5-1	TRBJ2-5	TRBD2	TGCGCCAGCAGCCCAGGGACTAGCGGAGAAGAGACCCAGTACTTC	CASSPGTSGEETQYF
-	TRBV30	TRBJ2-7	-	TGTGCCTGGAGTGTAGAGCACGAGCAGTACTTC	CAWSVEHEQYF
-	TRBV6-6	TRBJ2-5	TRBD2	TGTGCCAGCAGACTGTCTAGCGGGGGGGCACGGGAGACCCAGTACTTC	CASRLSSGGARETQYF
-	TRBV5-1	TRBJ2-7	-	TGCGCCAGCAGCTTGGAGGGACTTGGAGCCTACGAGCAGTACTTC	CASSLEGLGAYEQYF
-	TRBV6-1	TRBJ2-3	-	TGTGCCAGCAGTGAACCCGGGACAGATACGCAGTATTTT	CASSEPGTDTQYF
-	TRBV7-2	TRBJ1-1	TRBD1	TGTGCCAGCAGCCCCCGTCCAGGGGGGAACACTGAAGCTTTCTTT	CASSPRPGGNTEAFF
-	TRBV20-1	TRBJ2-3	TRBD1	TGCAGTGTCAGGGGGCCAGATACGCAGTATTTT	CSVRGPDTQYF
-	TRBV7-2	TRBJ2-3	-	TGTGCCAGCAGCTTAGGAACTTACCCGAGAACAGATACGCAGTATTTT	CASSLGTYPRTDTQYF
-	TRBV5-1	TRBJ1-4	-	TGCGCCAGCAGCTTGGTCGGGAGTAATAATGAAAAACTGTTTTTT	CASSLVGSNNEKLFF
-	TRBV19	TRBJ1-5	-	TGTGCCAGTTTAGACACAGGTAGGGGTAATCAGCCCCAGCATTTT	CASLDTGRGNQPQHF
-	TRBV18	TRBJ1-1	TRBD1	TGTGCCAGCTCCCCTACAGGGGCGGGGACTGAAGCTTTCTTT	CASSPTGAGTEAFF
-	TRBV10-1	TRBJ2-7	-	TGCGCCAGCAGTGAGTCGACGAGGGCTGGGCAGTACTTC	CASSESTRAGQYF
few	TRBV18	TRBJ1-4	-	TGTGCCAGCTCACCGGACACCGGAGCTAATGAAAAACTGTTTTTT	CASSPDTGANEKLFF
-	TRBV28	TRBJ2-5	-	TGTGCCAGCAGTTCCTCCGAGACCCAGTACTTC	CASSSSETQYF
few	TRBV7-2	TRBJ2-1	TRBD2	TGTGCCAGCAGCAGCGGGAGCGGGAGACTCGATGAGCAGTTCTTC	CASSSGSGRLDEQFF
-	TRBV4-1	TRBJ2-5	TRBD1	TGCGCCAGCAGCCCCAGACAGGGGATGGGAGAGACCCAGTACTTC	CASSPRQGMGETQYF
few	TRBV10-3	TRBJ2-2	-	TGTGCCATCAGTGAGTCCACGGGGAACACCGGGGAGCTGTTTTTT	CAISESTGNTGELFF
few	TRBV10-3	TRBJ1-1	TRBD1	TGTGCCATCAGTGCGACAGGGGAAGCTTTCTTT	CAISATGEAFF
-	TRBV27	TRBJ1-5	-	TGTGCCAGCAGTTCCGGACAGACTAGCAATCAGCCCCAGCATTTT	CASSSGQTSNQPQHF
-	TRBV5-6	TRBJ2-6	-	TGTGCCAGCAGCTTGGCGTTAGTCTCTGGGGCCAACGTCCTGACTTTC	CASSLALVSGANVLTF
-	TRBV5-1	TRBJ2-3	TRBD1	TGCGCCAGCAGCGCGGGTACAGGGGGCTTTGATACGCAGTATTTT	CASSAGTGGFDTQYF
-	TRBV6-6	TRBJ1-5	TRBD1	TGTGCCAGCAGTTACTCGACAGGGGCGTTTAATCAGCCCCAGCATTTT	CASSYSTGAFNQPQHF
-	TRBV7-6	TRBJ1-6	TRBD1	TGTGCCAGCAGCCTCGACAGGGAATCACCCCTCCACTTT	CASSLDRESPLHF
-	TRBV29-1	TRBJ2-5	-	TGCAGCATTGATGCTAGCGACCAAGAGACCCAGTACTTC	CSIDASDQETQYF